A single sample is the source of the 2 T cell receptor beta chains below, sequenced in a study of blood T cell repertoires in COVID-19. The data were produced by immunoSEQ multiplex PCR, yet TCRdb's version contains in-frame clones alone and is incomplete. The sample carries under 300,000 clones, 88% recorded once. Sequencing was performed on PBMCs or T cells enriched from blood (not recorded which). Receptors originate from a woman aged 40-49 years with acute COVID-19.

The gene calls are TRBV27 and TRBJ1-5; D remains unclear. V lost 3 bases to trimming and J lost 4 bases, with 19 bases between them. The germline V gene has CDR1 MNHEY and CDR2 SMNVEV (reference sequence). The CDR3 is 17 amino acids. The CDR3 spells CASSFHPQEGINQPQHF. CDR3 in DNA: TGTGCCAGCAGTTTCCACCCTCAGGAGGGAATTAATCAGCCCCAGCATTTT.

The V call is TRBV19, the J call TRBJ1-6; 8 bases agree with TRBD1. Germline CDR1 is LNHDA and CDR2 is SQIVND (reference sequence). Trimming took 4 bases from V and 0 from J; bases not matched to a gene: 8. The CDR3 length is 18 residues. The CDR3 sequence: CASSTTGTGISYNSPLHF. CDR3 nucleotides: TGTGCCAGTAGTACTACCGGGACAGGAATCTCCTATAATTCACCCCTCCACTTT.